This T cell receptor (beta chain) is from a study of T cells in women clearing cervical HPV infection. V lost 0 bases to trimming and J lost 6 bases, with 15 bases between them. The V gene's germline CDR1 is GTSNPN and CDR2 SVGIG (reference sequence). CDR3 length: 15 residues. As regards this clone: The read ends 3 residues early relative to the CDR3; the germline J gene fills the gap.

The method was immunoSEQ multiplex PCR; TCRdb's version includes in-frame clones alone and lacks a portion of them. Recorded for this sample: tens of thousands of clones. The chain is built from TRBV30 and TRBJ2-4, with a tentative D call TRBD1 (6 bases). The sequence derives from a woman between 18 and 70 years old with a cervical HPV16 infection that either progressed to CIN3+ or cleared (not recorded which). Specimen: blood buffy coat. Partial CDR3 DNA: TGTGCCTGGAGTGTTACGGGACGAGGGGGAAACATT. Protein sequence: CAWSVTGRGGNI. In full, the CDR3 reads CAWSVTGRGGNIQYF.